The rows below give T cell receptor beta chains drawn from one sample of a study of OX40 agonist ivuxolimab in advanced cancers. Clones were sequenced by immunoSEQ multiplex PCR, and TCRdb holds only the in-frame ones, with some missing. The repertoire includes tens of thousands of clones, nearly 90% of them detected once, and 0.55% to 0.65% sits in the top ten. This specimen was CD4+ or CD8+ T cells sorted from blood, taken in a trial of the OX40 agonist ivuxolimab. These receptor sequences come from an adult with an advanced solid tumor such as melanoma, head and neck, liver or kidney cancer. The CDR3 runs from the conserved cysteine through the conserved F or W. A D gene is named only where the DNA matches it firmly. Clone size is not always given. Where it is, it says once, few, many or a class for expanded clones.

j_gene	abundance	d_gene	v_gene	CDR3aa	CDR3nt
TRBJ1-5	NA	TRBD1	TRBV19	CASSISRGHNQPQHF	TGTGCCAGTAGTATCTCCAGGGGGCACAATCAGCCCCAGCATTTT
TRBJ2-7	NA	TRBD2	TRBV2	CASKEWREGHYEQYF	TGTGCCAGCAAGGAGTGGCGGGAGGGCCACTACGAGCAGTACTTC
TRBJ2-2	NA	NA	TRBV5-1	CASSPGREWGELFF	TGCGCCAGCAGCCCGGGGAGAGAATGGGGGGAGCTGTTTTTT
TRBJ2-7	NA	TRBD1	TRBV6-6	CASRRTGTESYEQYF	TGTGCCAGCAGAAGAACCGGGACAGAGTCCTACGAGCAGTACTTC
TRBJ1-1	NA	NA	TRBV21-1	CASSKRWRTNTEAFF	TGTGCCAGCAGCAAAAGGTGGAGAACGAACACTGAAGCTTTCTTT
TRBJ1-2	once	NA	TRBV7-8	CASSPWDRSNYGYTF	TGTGCCAGCAGCCCATGGGACCGATCTAACTATGGCTACACCTTC
TRBJ2-2	NA	NA	TRBV14	CASSQELGPNTGELFF	TGTGCCAGCAGCCAAGAGCTAGGACCGAACACCGGGGAGCTGTTTTTT
TRBJ1-2	few	NA	TRBV7-8	CASSLGSGYTF	TGTGCCAGCAGCTTAGGGAGCGGCTACACCTTC
TRBJ2-7	NA	NA	TRBV20-1	CSARNGYEQYF	TGCAGTGCTAGAAATGGGTACGAGCAGTACTTC
TRBJ1-2	NA	NA	TRBV11-2	CASSLKTDGYTF	TGTGCCAGCAGCTTAAAGACAGATGGCTACACCTTC
TRBJ1-5	NA	TRBD1	TRBV9	CASSPTGGDQPQHF	TGTGCCAGCAGCCCGACAGGGGGCGACCAGCCCCAGCATTTT
TRBJ2-1	NA	TRBD2	TRBV7-9	CASSPGGLAGGTNEQFF	TGTGCCAGCAGTCCGGGGGGACTAGCGGGAGGCACCAATGAGCAGTTCTTC
TRBJ1-2	NA	NA	TRBV13	CASSFERASGYTF	TGTGCCAGCAGCTTCGAGCGGGCGTCGGGCTACACCTTC
TRBJ2-3	NA	NA	TRBV25-1	CASSDQRVPTDTQYF	TGTGCCAGCAGCGACCAGCGAGTTCCCACAGATACGCAGTATTTT
TRBJ2-7	NA	NA	TRBV23-1	CASSQSLDYEQYF	TGCGCCAGCAGTCAATCCCTAGACTACGAGCAGTACTTC
TRBJ2-5	NA	NA	TRBV9	CASSTRALGQETQYF	TGTGCCAGCAGCACCCGAGCTTTGGGCCAAGAGACCCAGTACTTC
TRBJ2-3	NA	NA	TRBV28	CASSPPGWSTDTQYF	TGTGCCAGCAGTCCGCCGGGTTGGAGCACAGATACGCAGTATTTT
TRBJ2-2	NA	TRBD1	TRBV5-4	CASSLPGTGSTGELFF	TGTGCCAGCAGCTTGCCCGGGACAGGGAGCACCGGGGAGCTGTTTTTT
TRBJ1-5	once	NA	TRBV6-4	CASSDPGGMYSNQPQHF	TGTGCCAGCAGTGACCCGGGGGGGATGTATAGCAATCAGCCCCAGCATTTT
TRBJ1-6	NA	NA	TRBV28	CASRKRAGGTSPLHF	TGTGCCAGCAGAAAAAGGGCCGGGGGAACCTCACCCCTCCACTTT
TRBJ2-2	NA	TRBD2	TRBV27	CASSLTSGRVNTGELFF	TGTGCCAGCAGTTTGACTAGCGGGAGAGTGAACACCGGGGAGCTGTTTTTT
TRBJ2-3	NA	TRBD2	TRBV5-1	CASSRPRLAGGVRPDTQYF	TGCGCCAGCAGCCGACCCCGACTAGCGGGAGGAGTGAGACCAGATACGCAGTATTTT
TRBJ1-1	few	NA	TRBV7-9	CASSLSGPEAFF	TGTGCCAGCAGCTTGTCGGGACCTGAAGCTTTCTTT
TRBJ2-3	NA	NA	TRBV2	CASTWQPWDTQYF	TGTGCCAGCACATGGCAGCCCTGGGATACGCAGTATTTT
TRBJ1-5	NA	NA	TRBV6-1	CASSDNRDQPQHF	TGTGCCAGCAGTGACAACAGAGATCAGCCCCAGCATTTT
TRBJ2-3	few	NA	TRBV9	CASSVSWARTDTQYF	TGTGCCAGCAGCGTCAGTTGGGCTCGCACAGATACGCAGTATTTT
TRBJ2-7	once	NA	TRBV27	CASSLSRDGTYEQYF	TGTGCCAGCAGTTTAAGCAGGGATGGTACCTACGAGCAGTACTTC
TRBJ1-1	few	NA	TRBV29-1	CSVGPYLGTEAFF	TGCAGCGTTGGCCCTTACTTGGGGACTGAAGCTTTCTTT